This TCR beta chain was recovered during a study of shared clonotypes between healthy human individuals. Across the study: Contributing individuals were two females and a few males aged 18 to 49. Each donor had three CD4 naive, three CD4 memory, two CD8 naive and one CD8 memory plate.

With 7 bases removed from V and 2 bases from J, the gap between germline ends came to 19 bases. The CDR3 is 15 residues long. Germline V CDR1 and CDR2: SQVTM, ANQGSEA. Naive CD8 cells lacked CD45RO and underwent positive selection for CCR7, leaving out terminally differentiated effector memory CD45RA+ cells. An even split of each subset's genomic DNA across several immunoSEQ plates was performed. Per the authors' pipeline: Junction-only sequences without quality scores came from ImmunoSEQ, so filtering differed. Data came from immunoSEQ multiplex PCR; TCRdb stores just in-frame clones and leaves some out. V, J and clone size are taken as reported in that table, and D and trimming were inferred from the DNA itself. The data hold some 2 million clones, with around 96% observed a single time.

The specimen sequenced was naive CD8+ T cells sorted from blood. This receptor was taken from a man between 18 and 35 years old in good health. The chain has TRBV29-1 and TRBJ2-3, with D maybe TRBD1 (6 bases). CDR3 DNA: TGCAGCGGAATCCAGGGGCAGCATTTCACAGATACGCAGTATTTT. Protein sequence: CSGIQGQHFTDTQYF.